Below, 28 T cell receptor beta chains from the same sample are listed, as sequenced in a study of cytomegalovirus exposure and HLA in healthy donors. 60 Vbeta and 13 Jbeta primers were used in PCR. Sequencing was performed with immunoSEQ multiplex PCR; in TCRdb, only in-frame clones are kept and a portion is missing. The top ten hold roughly 2% of the sample, which has fewer than 350,000 clones, 85% to 90% seen once. The sample taken for sequencing was PBMCs. These TCRs come from a woman under 30 in good health and CMV-seronegative.

This chain joins TRBV10-3 and TRBJ1-2, with D possibly matching TRBD1 (6 bases). V lost 5 bases, J lost 3 bases, and 13 bases lay in between. CDR3 size: 14 residues. Germline V CDR1 and CDR2: ENHRY, SYGVKD. The CDR3 coding sequence is TGTGCCATCAGTCCGGACAGTTCAGACTATGGCTACACCTTC. Amino acid sequence: CAISPDSSDYGYTF.

The V and J genes are TRBV4-1 and TRBJ2-7; 8 nucleotides match TRBD1. This CDR3 is built from 16 residues. Germline trimming cut 4 bases from V and 0 bases from J; bases unmatched to any gene: 8. The germline gives CDR1 MGHRA, CDR2 YSYEKL. CDR3 sequence reads: CASSPGTGTLSYEQYF. CDR3 nucleotides: TGCGCCAGCAGCCCCGGGACAGGAACACTCTCCTACGAGCAGTACTTC.

The chain is built from TRBV4-1 and TRBJ1-4; possible D gene TRBD1, 6 bases. This CDR3 contains 18 residues. Germline V CDR1 and CDR2: MGHRA, YSYEKL. V was cut by 1 base and J by 3 bases, with 18 bases left in between. CDR3 sequence: CASSQGLERGQPNEKLFF. The CDR3, as DNA: TGCGCCAGCAGCCAAGGGTTGGAGAGGGGACAACCTAATGAAAAACTGTTTTTT.

The V gene is TRBV2, the J gene TRBJ1-4, with D perhaps matching TRBD1 (5 bases). The CDR3 sequence is 15 residues long. Trimming shortened V by 6 bases and J by 4 bases, and 15 bases separated the two germline ends. Germline values: CDR1 SNHLY, CDR2 FYNNEI. Written as DNA, the CDR3 is TGTGCCAGCAGAAGGGTCGGGACTAATAATGAAAAACTGTTTTTT. It is translated as CASRRVGTNNEKLFF.

This chain uses TRBV5-3 with TRBJ1-5, with 9 bases aligning to TRBD1. Being an ORF, TRBV5-3 has a function that is uncertain. This CDR3 comprises 16 residues. V gave up 4 bases and J gave up 7 bases; unmatched junction bases: 12. CDR3 bases: TGTGCCAGAAGCCCCGAATCCGGGACAGGGAACCAGCCCCAGCATTTT. Protein: CARSPESGTGNQPQHF.

This clone occurred a few times. The CDR3: CASSSAGTDTQYF. CDR3 DNA sequence: TGTGCCAGCAGCTCCGCAGGAACAGATACGCAGTATTTT. The chain has TRBV13 and TRBJ2-3; D unresolved. Germline CDR1 PRHDT, CDR2 FYEKMQ (reference sequence). This CDR3 has 13 amino acids. V lost 4 bases and J 3 bases, leaving 8 bases between the germline ends.

Only one count was recorded for this clone. This sequence joins TRBV2 and TRBJ2-3; weak D call: TRBD2 (5 bases). This CDR3 comprises 13 residues. The germline CDR1 and CDR2 sequences are SNHLY and FYNNEI. V lost 6 bases and J lost 6, with 13 bases in between. The CDR3 nucleotides read TGTGCCAGCAGACCTGCGGGTTGGGATACGCAGTATTTT. As protein: CASRPAGWDTQYF.

The table lists this clone with a few counts. This chain joins TRBV5-1 and TRBJ1-2; maybe TRBD1 (6 bases). V lost 4 bases and J lost 5, with 18 bases in between. The CDR3 consists of 15 residues. CDR1 is SGHRS and CDR2 is YFSETQ in the germline V gene. The CDR3 protein is CASSVSPGTPYGYTF. The CDR3 DNA follows: TGCGCCAGCAGCGTTTCTCCGGGGACACCATATGGCTACACCTTC.

This chain links TRBV5-8 with TRBJ2-1; perhaps TRBD2 as D (6 bases). The length of the CDR3 is 14 residues. V lost 4 bases to trimming and J lost 5 bases, with 13 bases between them. Per the germline V gene, CDR1 is SGHTS and CDR2 is YDEGEE. The chain's CDR3 is CASSLLWGDNEQFF. CDR3 coding DNA: TGTGCCAGCAGCCTCCTCTGGGGGGACAATGAGCAGTTCTTC.

The genes are TRBV10-3 and TRBJ2-7, with 9 bases identical to TRBD1. V dropped 3 bases and J dropped 0; count of bases not matched to a gene: 6. CDR1 is ENHRY, CDR2 SYGVKD, per germline. The CDR3 is 16 amino acids. This chain's CDR3 is CAISEPGTGLSYEQYF. The CDR3 coding sequence is TGTGCCATCAGTGAACCCGGGACAGGGCTCTCCTACGAGCAGTACTTC.

V and J are TRBV5-4 and TRBJ1-1; D is possibly TRBD1 (6 bases). The ends were cut back, 4 bases at V and 5 bases at J, with 18 bases in the middle. Germline assignment: CDR1 SGHNT and CDR2 YYREEE (reference sequence). This CDR3 has 15 residues. The CDR3 sequence is CASSPPGAGSTEAFF. DNA of the CDR3: TGTGCCAGCAGCCCCCCAGGGGCGGGTAGTACTGAAGCTTTCTTT.

The table lists this clone with a count of one. The chain has TRBV29-1 and TRBJ1-1; 7 bases align to TRBD1. The CDR3 extends over 12 amino acids. Germline assignment: CDR1 SQVTM and CDR2 ANQGSEA. V was clipped by 3 bases and J by 6 bases; unmatched bases: 4. The CDR3 reads CSVDRGSAEAFF. CDR3 nucleotides: TGCAGCGTTGACAGGGGGTCGGCTGAAGCTTTCTTT. Full variable domain (outside the CDR3, taken from reference TRBV29-1 and TRBJ1-1): SAVISQKPSRDICQRGTSLTIQCQVDSQVTMMFWYRQQPGQSLTLIATANQGSEATYESGFVIDKFPISRPNLTFSTLTVSNMSPEDSSIYLCSVDRGSAEAFFGQGTRLTVV.

The rearrangement uses TRBV5-1 and TRBJ2-3; 10 bases fit TRBD2. From germline, CDR1 is SGHRS and CDR2 YFSETQ. The CDR3 is 17 residues long. V gave up 3 bases and J gave up 1 base; unmatched junction bases: 8. The CDR3 protein is CASSSITGTSGTDTQYF. CDR3 nucleotide sequence: TGCGCCAGCAGCTCTATCACCGGGACTAGCGGCACAGATACGCAGTATTTT.

The chain joins TRBV2 to TRBJ2-1, with TRBD2 matching 14 bases. J gave up 3 bases and V 6 bases, and 10 bases lay outside the gene matches. CDR3 size: 18 residues. Per germline, CDR1 SNHLY and CDR2 FYNNEI. The CDR3 reads CASRARLAGGPYYNEQFF. The CDR3 DNA is TGTGCCAGCAGAGCCCGACTAGCGGGGGGGCCTTACTACAATGAGCAGTTCTTC.

The chain joins TRBV7-2 to TRBJ2-7, with 9 bases lining up with TRBD2. From germline, CDR1 is SGHTA and CDR2 FQGNSA. The CDR3 extends over 15 amino acids. Trimming removed 2 bases from V and 0 bases from J; junction bases left unmatched: 2. CDR3 residues: CASSLSGGHSYEQYF. For the CDR3, the DNA is TGTGCCAGCAGCTTAAGCGGGGGGCACTCCTACGAGCAGTACTTC.

V is TRBV7-9 and J is TRBJ2-3; D possibly corresponds to TRBD1 (5 bases). Trimming left V 2 bases short and J 11 bases short, with 14 bases between. Germline V gene lookup returns CDR1 SEHNR and CDR2 FQNEAQ (reference sequence). The CDR3 contains 13 residues. The CDR3 DNA follows: TGTGCCAGCAGCTTATCAGGGTCGCAGGGGCAGTATTTT. Translation: CASSLSGSQGQYF.

The V call is TRBV29-1, the J call TRBJ2-1, with D unclear. V lost 5 bases to trimming and J lost 7 bases, with 15 bases between them. Germline assignment: CDR1 SQVTM and CDR2 ANQGSEA. The CDR3 runs to 13 residues. CDR3 DNA sequence: TGCAGCGTTCACTATCCCTCGCGGAATGAGCAGTTCTTC. Protein sequence: CSVHYPSRNEQFF.

The chain has TRBV5-1 and TRBJ1-4; perhaps TRBD1 as D (6 bases). Germline loops: CDR1 SGHRS, CDR2 YFSETQ. CDR3 length equals 16 residues. The germline V and J ends were trimmed by 4 bases and 3 bases, with 16 bases remaining between them. The CDR3 DNA is TGCGCCAGCAGCCGCCCCTCAGGGGATGCTAATGAAAAACTGTTTTTT. Its protein product is CASSRPSGDANEKLFF.

The chain is built from TRBV10-3 and TRBJ2-5; 11 nucleotides match TRBD1. CDR3 size: 14 residues. Germline lookup yields CDR1 ENHRY and CDR2 SYGVKD. V lost 4 bases and J lost 5; bases outside the gene matches: 3. The CDR3 loop is CAISGTGGMETQYF. In nucleotides, the CDR3 is TGTGCCATCAGTGGGACAGGGGGCATGGAGACCCAGTACTTC.

This clone was found once. The genes are TRBV19 and TRBJ2-7; 10 bases are a match to TRBD1. This CDR3 has 16 residues. Germline lookup yields CDR1 LNHDA and CDR2 SQIVND (reference sequence). The V segment lost 5 bases and the J segment 2 bases; nucleotides outside the gene matches: 9. This chain's CDR3 is CASSPRTGGAPYEQYF. The DNA of the CDR3 is TGTGCCAGTAGTCCTCGGACAGGGGGGGCCCCCTACGAGCAGTACTTC.

This rearrangement joins TRBV9 to TRBJ2-7; D not certain. V was clipped by 0 bases and J by 0 bases, with 7 bases between them. This CDR3 spans 14 amino acids. Germline V CDR1 and CDR2: SGDLS, YYNGEE. CDR3 loop: CASSVEASSYEQYF. In DNA form, the CDR3 reads TGTGCCAGCAGCGTAGAGGCTAGCTCCTACGAGCAGTACTTC.

The DNA of the CDR3 is TGTGCCAGCAGCTCGGGGGTGAACACTGAAGCTTTCTTT. Translated: CASSSGVNTEAFF. The chain combines TRBV7-9 with TRBJ1-1; tentative D call: TRBD1 (5 bases). The CDR3 is made up of 13 amino acids. CDR1 is SEHNR, CDR2 FQNEAQ, per germline (reference sequence). V lost 4 bases and J lost 0, with 6 bases in between.

The table lists this clone with a count of one. The V call is TRBV2, the J call TRBJ1-1; D is ambiguous. The CDR3 contains 12 residues. Germline V gene sequence: CDR1 SNHLY, CDR2 FYNNEI. The CDR3 is CGAAEGRTEAFF. The CDR3 coding sequence is TGTGGGGCGGCCGAGGGTCGGACTGAAGCTTTCTTT. Full variable domain (remainder filled in from reference TRBV2 and TRBJ1-1): EPEVTQTPSHQVTQMGQEVILRCVPISNHLYFYWYRQILGQKVEFLVSFYNNEISEKSEIFDDQFSVERPDGSNFTLKIRSTKLEDSAMYFCGAAEGRTEAFFGQGTRLTVV.

Notes on this clone: Its ends do not fully match the called genes, so a read error is possible. The V and J genes are TRBV7-9 and TRBJ1-1; D not resolved. The CDR3 is made up of 13 amino acids. The germline CDR1 and CDR2 sequences are SEHNR and FQNEAQ (reference sequence). CDR3 nucleotides: TGTTCCAGCAGCTTCGGGGTTGACACTGAAGCTTTCTTT. This codes for CSSSFGVDTEAFF.

The V and J genes are TRBV7-3 and TRBJ2-2, with a weak D call TRBD2 (6 bases). Trimming left V 4 bases short and J 4 bases short, with 13 bases between. The CDR3 sequence is 15 residues long. CDR1 SGHTA and CDR2 FQGTGA come from the germline V gene. CDR3 in amino acids: CASSSSGWGTGELFF. CDR3 coding DNA: TGTGCCAGCAGCTCAAGCGGGTGGGGCACCGGGGAGCTGTTTTTT.

The rearrangement joins TRBV5-1 to TRBJ2-5, with 10 positions matching TRBD2. The CDR3 contains 15 residues. Per germline, CDR1 SGHRS and CDR2 YFSETQ. Trimming cost V 4 bases and J 6 bases; bases outside gene matches: 9. The CDR3, as DNA: TGCGCCAGCAGCCCGAGCGGGGGGGCGACTAAGACCCAGTACTTC. Protein sequence: CASSPSGGATKTQYF.

Details on this clone: This sample includes further DNA sequences coding for the same CDR3. The V gene is TRBV6-5, the J gene TRBJ1-2, with D perhaps TRBD1 (5 bases). Trimming left V 4 bases short and J 4 bases short, with 7 bases between. Germline V gives CDR1 MNHEY, CDR2 SVGAGI. This CDR3 has 12 amino acids. The CDR3 coding sequence is TGTGCCAGCAGTTCGGGGGTCTATGGCTACACCTTC. This gives the protein CASSSGVYGYTF.

The gene calls are TRBV19 and TRBJ2-3; a weak D match, TRBD2 (5 bases). Trimming stripped 1 base from V and 4 bases from J, with 15 bases between. Germline V gene sequence: CDR1 LNHDA, CDR2 SQIVND (reference sequence). The CDR3 is 16 residues long. The CDR3 DNA follows: TGTGCCAGTAGTATAGGGCGAGGGAATCGGGCAGATACGCAGTATTTT. Residues: CASSIGRGNRADTQYF.